This T cell receptor (beta chain) is from a study of shared clonotypes between healthy human individuals. Here immunoSEQ multiplex PCR was the method, and the copy in TCRdb shows in-frame clones only, minus some. The table records 740,000 or so clones, around four fifths of them present only once. Trimming removed 3 bases at V and 2 bases at J, with 14 bases between. CDR3 size: 16 residues. Per germline, CDR1 SQVTM and CDR2 ANQGSEA. This TCR derives from a woman under 40 in good health. The rearrangement joins TRBV29-1 to TRBJ2-6; tentatively, D is TRBD2 (6 bases). Sequenced material: memory CD4+ T cells sorted from blood. Documented subset: CD45RA-negative fraction. CDR3 in DNA: TGCAGCGTTGAGCAGGGAGGTTTTGCTGGGGCCAACGTCCTGACTTTC. Translating gives CSVEQGGFAGANVLTF.